Each of the 14 T cell receptor beta chains below was sequenced from the same sample in a study of blood T cell repertoires in COVID-19. This table comes from immunoSEQ multiplex PCR, and its TCRdb copy is limited to in-frame clones, with some not included. The table lists some 140,000 clones, approximately 85% of them singletons, with roughly 0.6% in the top ten. Sequenced: peripheral blood. These receptors came from a man between 60 and 75 years old with COVID-19, enrolled during active disease.

This clone has only one observation. The CDR3, as DNA: TGTGCCAGCAGCTTAGGTGACAGGCCCACTGGGGCCAACGTCCTGACTTTC. This gives the protein CASSLGDRPTGANVLTF. This chain joins TRBV7-2 and TRBJ2-6, with D maybe TRBD1 (6 bases). Germline CDR1 is SGHTA and CDR2 is FQGNSA. The CDR3 totals 17 residues. V was trimmed by 1 base and J by 2 bases, leaving 12 bases between them. Drawing the rest from reference TRBV7-2 and TRBJ2-6, the complete variable domain is GAGVSQSPSNKVTEKGKDVELRCDPISGHTALYWYRQSLGQGLEFLIYFQGNSAPDKSGLPSDRFSAERTGGSVSTLTIQRTQQEDSAVYLCASSLGDRPTGANVLTFGAGSRLTVL.

The rearrangement links TRBV19 to TRBJ1-1; TRBD1 is a possible D gene (5 bases). Per germline, CDR1 LNHDA and CDR2 SQIVND (reference sequence). The V and J ends lost 0 bases and 7 bases respectively, with 12 bases between them. The CDR3 runs to 14 residues. The CDR3, as DNA: TGTGCCAGTAGTATAGAACCAGGGCGCATTGAAGCTTTCTTT. This gives the protein CASSIEPGRIEAFF.

The chain links TRBV27 to TRBJ1-6, with 7 nucleotides matching TRBD1. This CDR3 is 15 amino acids long. J gave up 7 bases and V 4 bases, and 7 bases lay outside the gene matches. Germline V CDR1 and CDR2: MNHEY, SMNVEV (reference sequence). CDR3 in DNA: TGTGCCAGCAGTTCCGGACAGGCGAACAATTCACCCCTCCACTTT. Amino acids: CASSSGQANNSPLHF.

The genes are TRBV6-5 and TRBJ1-5; D is undetermined. CDR1 is MNHEY, CDR2 SVGAGI, per germline. The CDR3 sequence is 15 residues long. The V gene lost 3 bases and the J gene lost 0 bases, with 9 bases spanning the gap. This CDR3 reads CASSYSSYSNQPQHF. For the CDR3, the DNA is TGTGCCAGCAGTTATTCCTCTTATAGCAATCAGCCCCAGCATTTT.

The chain has TRBV7-8 and TRBJ2-3, with TRBD1 matching 7 bases. CDR3 length equals 15 residues. J gave up 2 bases and V 5 bases, and 7 bases lay outside the gene matches. Germline CDR1 SGHVS, CDR2 FQNEAQ. The CDR3 DNA reads as TGTGCCAGCAGCCTACGCAGGGGGATCACAGATACGCAGTATTTT. It is translated as CASSLRRGITDTQYF.

This clone is a singleton in its sample. V gene TRBV19 combines with J gene TRBJ2-6; weak D call: TRBD1 (5 bases). This CDR3 has 17 residues. The germline V gene encodes CDR1 LNHDA and CDR2 SQIVND (reference sequence). Trimming stripped 6 bases from V and 1 base from J, with 16 bases between. The CDR3 nucleotides read TGTGCCAGTAGGAAGGGGAAGGCGGTATCTGGGGCCAACGTCCTGACTTTC. Its translation: CASRKGKAVSGANVLTF.

The CDR3 loop is CASRRASGTSGTYEQYF. CDR3 DNA: TGTGCCAGTAGGAGAGCCTCCGGGACTAGCGGGACCTACGAGCAGTACTTC. The rearrangement joins TRBV19 to TRBJ2-7; the match to TRBD2 covers 13 bases. Germline V gives CDR1 LNHDA, CDR2 SQIVND (reference sequence). The CDR3 totals 17 residues. The ends lost 6 bases at V and 2 bases at J; junction bases unmatched: 10.

The chain employs TRBV25-1 and TRBJ2-2, with unresolved D. This CDR3 region has 16 residues. Germline CDR1 MGHDK, CDR2 SYGVNS. Between the trimmed V and J ends, which lost 3 bases and 4 bases, there was a span of 15 bases. The CDR3 protein is CASSDPALPGTGELFF. The CDR3 DNA reads TGTGCCAGCAGTGATCCAGCGCTCCCGGGCACCGGGGAGCTGTTTTTT. Full variable domain (remainder filled in from reference TRBV25-1 and TRBJ2-2): EADIYQTPRYLVIGTGKKITLECSQTMGHDKMYWYQQDPGMELHLIHYSYGVNSTEKGDLSSESTVSRIRTEHFPLTLESARPSHTSQYLCASSDPALPGTGELFFGEGSRLTVL.

This clone is a singleton in its sample. The chain uses TRBV28 and TRBJ2-4; D ambiguous. The V gene's germline CDR1 is MDHEN and CDR2 SYDVKM. The CDR3 contains 14 residues. Trimming left V 5 bases short and J 3 bases short, with 11 bases between. CDR3 amino acids: CASSPLSGKNIQYF. The CDR3 nucleotides are TGTGCCAGCAGTCCTCTAAGTGGCAAAAACATTCAGTACTTC.

The genes are TRBV24-1 and TRBJ2-3; D remains unclear. The germline V and J ends were trimmed by 3 bases and 4 bases, with 13 bases remaining between them. The CDR3 runs to 15 residues. Germline V lookup: CDR1 KGHDR, CDR2 SFDVKD. Here the CDR3 reads CATSDARRPSDTQYF. CDR3 DNA: TGTGCCACCAGTGATGCTAGGCGGCCATCAGATACGCAGTATTTT.

This clone was observed a handful of times. The chain uses TRBV6-6 and TRBJ1-3, with D perhaps TRBD1 (5 bases). In germline, CDR1 is MNHNY, CDR2 SVGAGI (reference sequence). This CDR3 region has 15 residues. Deletions cut 7 bases from V and 0 bases from J, with 13 bases between. The CDR3: CASTLQALSGNTIYF. The CDR3 DNA follows: TGTGCCAGCACCCTACAGGCCCTCTCTGGAAACACCATATATTTT.

The genes are TRBV25-1 and TRBJ1-3; TRBD1 matches 7 bases. V was pared by 1 base and J by 0 bases, with 3 bases of the junction left unmatched. This CDR3 contains 16 residues. Looked up from germline, CDR1 is MGHDK and CDR2 is SYGVNS. CDR3 sequence: CASSESGTASGNTIYF. The CDR3 nucleotides are TGTGCCAGCAGTGAATCTGGGACAGCCTCTGGAAACACCATATATTTT.

This clone appeared a single time. The gene calls are TRBV12-5 and TRBJ2-7; 8 bases are a match to TRBD1. J lost 2 bases, V lost 1 base, and 4 bases had no gene match. Germline V CDR1 and CDR2: LGHNT, FRNRAP. This CDR3 is built from 15 residues. Here the CDR3 DNA reads TGTGCTAGTGGTTTGGATGGACAGGGTCCCTACGAGCAGTACTTC. It yields the protein CASGLDGQGPYEQYF.

The chain recombines TRBV5-1 with TRBJ1-6; 7 nucleotides line up with TRBD1. The CDR3 covers 17 residues. V lost 0 bases, J lost 6 bases, and 9 bases stayed unmatched. The germline CDR1 and CDR2 sequences are SGHRS and YFSETQ. CDR3 coding DNA: TGCGCCAGCAGCTTGGCACCGGGACAGTCGGGTAATTCACCCCTCCACTTT. Its protein product is CASSLAPGQSGNSPLHF.